One and the same sample provided the 17 T cell receptor beta chains below, sequenced in a study of Ad26.COV2.S vaccination and SARS-CoV-2 variants. TCRdb keeps only in-frame clones here, not all; method: immunoSEQ multiplex PCR. Among more than 400,000 clones, around 90% were seen once, and the ten largest hold less than 4.5%. Treatment reported: around 19 received Ad26.COV2.S at low or high dose, single or two shots; roughly five received placebo; per-sample allocation not given. Sampling occurred on day 63 after the first vaccine or placebo injection. The sample was peripheral blood, taken in a trial of Ad26.COV2.S vaccine versus placebo. The source is a person between 18 and 59 years old who received the Ad26.COV2.S COVID-19 vaccine or a placebo.

The gene calls are TRBV10-3 and TRBJ2-3; tentative D call: TRBD1 (6 bases). V lost 10 bases and J lost 0, with 11 bases in between. The CDR3 has 13 residues. The germline CDR1 and CDR2 sequences are ENHRY and SYGVKD. Here the CDR3 reads CASTGSSTDTQYF. The CDR3 nucleotides read TGTGCCAGTACAGGGTCTAGCACAGATACGCAGTATTTT.

J is TRBJ1-4 and V is TRBV28, with TRBD1 as a possible D gene (5 bases). CDR3 length equals 14 residues. The V gene lost 3 bases and the J gene lost 3 bases, with 8 bases spanning the gap. In germline, CDR1 is MDHEN, CDR2 SYDVKM. The CDR3 DNA sequence: TGTGCCAGCAGTTTGACAGCCGCTAATGAAAAACTGTTTTTT. Translated: CASSLTAANEKLFF. Full variable domain (missing parts from reference TRBV28 and TRBJ1-4): DVKVTQSSRYLVKRTGEKVFLECVQDMDHENMFWYRQDPGLGLRLIYFSYDVKMKEKGDIPEGYSVSREKKERFSLILESASTNQTSMYLCASSLTAANEKLFFGSGTQLSVL.

The CDR3 reads CASRPDTATEAFF. The CDR3 DNA follows: TGTGCCAGCAGACCTGACACCGCCACTGAAGCTTTCTTT. The chain joins TRBV13 to TRBJ1-1, with D unclear. The V gene's germline CDR1 is PRHDT and CDR2 FYEKMQ (reference sequence). This CDR3 is 13 amino acids long. Trimming removed 6 bases at V and 4 bases at J, with 12 bases between. Combining the CDR3 with reference TRBV13 and TRBJ1-1 gives the whole variable domain AAGVIQSPRHLIKEKRETATLKCYPIPRHDTVYWYQQGPGQDPQFLISFYEKMQSDKGSIPDRFSAQQFSDYHSELNMSSLELGDSALYFCASRPDTATEAFFGQGTRLTVV.

The CDR3 DNA is TGTGCCAGCAGCGTGAGACCCGAAACAGGCCCAACGCAGTATTTT. Encoded protein: CASSVRPETGPTQYF. The rearrangement joins TRBV9 to TRBJ2-3; D possibly corresponds to TRBD1 (5 bases). The CDR3 covers 15 residues. The germline V gene has CDR1 SGDLS and CDR2 YYNGEE. Trimming cost V 2 bases and J 9 bases, with 19 bases left between them.

V and J are TRBV9 and TRBJ2-2; tentatively, D is TRBD1 (5 bases). Between the trimmed V and J ends, which lost 0 bases and 4 bases, there was a span of 13 bases. Germline CDR1 and CDR2: SGDLS and YYNGEE. This CDR3 is built from 16 residues. The DNA of the CDR3 is TGTGCCAGCAGCGTAGCAGTCAGGGAACGCACCGGGGAGCTGTTTTTT. Translating it yields CASSVAVRERTGELFF.

The chain carries TRBV19 and TRBJ1-2; D possibly corresponds to TRBD1 (5 bases). CDR1 and CDR2 (germline): LNHDA, SQIVND (reference sequence). CDR3 size: 12 residues. The V end was cut by 5 bases, the J end by 5 bases, with 9 bases between. Written as DNA, the CDR3 is TGTGCCAGTAGTTCGACAGTGTATGGCTACACCTTC. Its protein product is CASSSTVYGYTF.

This clone was observed once. The chain employs TRBV6-2 or TRBV6-3 and TRBJ2-7, with a weak D call TRBD2 (6 bases). V dropped 6 bases and J dropped 2 bases, with 20 bases sitting between them. CDR3 length: 16 amino acids. In germline, CDR1 is MNHEY, CDR2 SVGEGT. The CDR3 protein is CASSLLGGFWTYEQYF. The CDR3 DNA reads TGTGCCAGCAGCCTCTTAGGAGGGTTTTGGACCTACGAGCAGTACTTC.

The gene calls are TRBV6-2 or TRBV6-3 and TRBJ2-1; 7 bases agree with TRBD1. The V gene's germline CDR1 is MNHEY and CDR2 SVGEGT. This CDR3 is 15 amino acids long. V was pared by 0 bases and J by 6 bases, with 5 bases of the junction left unmatched. In DNA, the CDR3 is TGTGCCAGCAGTTACTCAGGGGGCGCGGGCAATGAGCAGTTCTTC. It yields the protein CASSYSGGAGNEQFF.

The chain couples TRBV10-1 to TRBJ1-2, with 8 bases lining up with TRBD1. The germline gives CDR1 WNHNN, CDR2 SYGVQD (reference sequence). The ends lost 4 bases at V and 3 bases at J; junction bases unmatched: 7. There are 15 residues in the CDR3. CDR3 DNA: TGCGCCAGCAGTGTCCGGACAGGGCTAGACTATGGCTACACCTTC. Residues: CASSVRTGLDYGYTF.

The V call is TRBV10-3, the J call TRBJ1-6; D unresolved. Germline CDR1 is ENHRY and CDR2 is SYGVKD. The CDR3 runs 16 residues. The V and J ends lost 3 bases and 9 bases respectively, with 18 bases between them. For the CDR3, the DNA is TGTGCCATCAGTGACCCGGATCCGGTGGTAGTTTCACCCCTCCACTTT. It translates to CAISDPDPVVVSPLHF.

The J gene is TRBJ2-2, the V gene TRBV6-6; D unresolved. Trimming removed 8 bases at V and 2 bases at J, with 12 bases between. This CDR3 has 14 residues. Per the germline V gene, CDR1 is MNHNY and CDR2 is SVGAGI (reference sequence). The CDR3 protein is CASRPAANTGELFF. The CDR3 DNA is TGTGCCAGCCGACCTGCCGCCAACACCGGGGAGCTGTTTTTT.

The J gene is TRBJ1-6, the V gene TRBV28; D remains unclear. The CDR3 spans 10 residues. Per the germline V gene, CDR1 is MDHEN and CDR2 is SYDVKM. V lost 8 bases, J lost 13 bases, and 9 bases lay in between. This CDR3 is CASGEAPLHF. The CDR3 DNA reads TGTGCCAGCGGGGAGGCGCCCCTCCACTTT.

The chain carries TRBV27 and TRBJ2-3; possible D gene TRBD2, 5 bases. The CDR3 spans 13 residues. The V and J ends lost 0 bases and 4 bases respectively, with 5 bases between them. In germline, CDR1 is MNHEY, CDR2 SMNVEV (reference sequence). CDR3 region: CASSLSRADTQYF. The CDR3, as DNA: TGTGCCAGCAGTTTATCGAGGGCAGATACGCAGTATTTT.

The chain uses TRBV14 and TRBJ2-1; 10 nucleotides agree with TRBD2. The length of the CDR3 is 14 residues. Germline V CDR1 and CDR2: SGHDN, FVKESK. The trim removed 4 bases at V and 10 bases at J, leaving 7 bases unmatched. CDR3: CASSRAGGPSEQFF. The CDR3 coding sequence is TGTGCCAGCAGCCGAGCGGGAGGGCCCTCGGAGCAGTTCTTC.

V gene TRBV27 combines with J gene TRBJ1-2; D possibly corresponds to TRBD1 (6 bases). Deletions cut 3 bases from V and 2 bases from J, with 10 bases between. CDR1 is MNHEY and CDR2 is SMNVEV in the germline V gene (reference sequence). The CDR3 contains 14 residues. CDR3 DNA: TGTGCCAGCAGTTTCGTGGGGGCGAACTATGGCTACACCTTC. Protein sequence: CASSFVGANYGYTF.

The chain joins TRBV10-3 to TRBJ2-2; TRBD1 might be the D (5 bases). Trimming removed 0 bases from V and 6 bases from J, with 5 bases in between. The CDR3 has 13 residues. Per the germline V gene, CDR1 is ENHRY and CDR2 is SYGVKD. CDR3 region: CAISESTAGELFF. CDR3 bases: TGTGCCATCAGTGAGTCGACAGCCGGGGAGCTGTTTTTT.

The V and J genes are TRBV2 and TRBJ1-1; D gene unclear. Germline CDR1 and CDR2: SNHLY and FYNNEI. The V gene lost 6 bases and the J gene lost 1 base, with 9 bases spanning the gap. This CDR3 is 13 amino acids long. The CDR3 region is CASSGRQNTEAFF. DNA of the CDR3: TGTGCCAGCAGCGGGCGTCAGAACACTGAAGCTTTCTTT.